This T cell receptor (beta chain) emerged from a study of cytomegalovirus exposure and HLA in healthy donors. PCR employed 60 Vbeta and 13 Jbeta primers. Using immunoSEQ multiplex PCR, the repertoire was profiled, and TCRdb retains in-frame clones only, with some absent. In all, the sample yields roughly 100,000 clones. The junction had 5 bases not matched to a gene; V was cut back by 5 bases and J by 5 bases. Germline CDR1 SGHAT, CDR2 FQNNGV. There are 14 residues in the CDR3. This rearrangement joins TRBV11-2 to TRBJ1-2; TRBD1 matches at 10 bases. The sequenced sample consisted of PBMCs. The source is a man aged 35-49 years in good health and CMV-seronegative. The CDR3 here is CASSNRQGAYGYTF. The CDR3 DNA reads TGTGCCAGCAGCAACCGACAGGGGGCTTATGGCTACACCTTC.